This TCR beta chain was found in a study of T cells in Graves' hyperthyroidism and ophthalmopathy. RNA transcripts gave rise to amplified TCR beta CDR3 regions. HTBI primers drove first-round RT-PCR of the TCR CDR3. One entry per CDR3 protein, called by TCRdb with MiXCR from the multiplex PCR reads. This table has approximately 25,000 distinct CDR3 sequences, around 40% appearing once. Whole-study results and caveats: Ophthalmopathy stood apart from stable hyperthyroidism in a 13 V-J model.

This clonotype appeared once. Its antigen is undetermined. Trimming shortened V by 5 bases and J by 3 bases, and 10 bases separated the two germline ends. Per germline, CDR1 DFQATT and CDR2 SNEGSKA (reference sequence). This CDR3 is 12 amino acids long. Among the patients, aged 18 to 65, hyperthyroidism was newly diagnosed and had lasted under 2 months. The chain joins TRBV20-1 to TRBJ1-2; D remains ambiguous. The sample comprised blood. The sequence derives from a woman in her 30s with Graves' hyperthyroidism. This chain's CDR3 is CSAHSSDYGYTF. The CDR3 region has the DNA TGCAGTGCTCACTCTTCTGACTATGGCTACACCTTC.